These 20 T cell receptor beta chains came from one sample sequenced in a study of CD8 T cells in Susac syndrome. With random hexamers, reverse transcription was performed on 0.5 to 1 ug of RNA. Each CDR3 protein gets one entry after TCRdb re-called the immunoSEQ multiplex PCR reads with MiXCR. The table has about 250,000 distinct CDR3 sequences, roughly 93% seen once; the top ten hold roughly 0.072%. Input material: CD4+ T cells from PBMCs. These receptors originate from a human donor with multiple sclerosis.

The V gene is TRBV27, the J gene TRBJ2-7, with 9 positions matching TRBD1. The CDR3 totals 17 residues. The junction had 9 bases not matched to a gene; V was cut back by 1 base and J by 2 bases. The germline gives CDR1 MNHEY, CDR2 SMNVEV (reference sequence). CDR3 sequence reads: CASSLYPGQGIAYEQYV. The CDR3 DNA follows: TGTGCCAGCAGTTTATACCCGGGACAGGGTATCGCCTACGAGCAGTACGTC.

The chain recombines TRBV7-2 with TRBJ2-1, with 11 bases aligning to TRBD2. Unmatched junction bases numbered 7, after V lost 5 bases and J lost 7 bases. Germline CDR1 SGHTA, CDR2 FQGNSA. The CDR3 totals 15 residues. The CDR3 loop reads CASSGTSGSKNEQFF. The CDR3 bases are TGTGCCAGCAGCGGTACTAGCGGGAGTAAGAATGAGCAGTTCTTC.

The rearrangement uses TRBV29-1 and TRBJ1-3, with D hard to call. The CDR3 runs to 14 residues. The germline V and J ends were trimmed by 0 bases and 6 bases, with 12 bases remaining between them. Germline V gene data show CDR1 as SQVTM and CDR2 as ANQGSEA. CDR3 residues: CSVEDRPGSNTIYF. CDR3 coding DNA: TGCAGCGTTGAAGATCGGCCGGGTTCAAACACCATATATTTT.

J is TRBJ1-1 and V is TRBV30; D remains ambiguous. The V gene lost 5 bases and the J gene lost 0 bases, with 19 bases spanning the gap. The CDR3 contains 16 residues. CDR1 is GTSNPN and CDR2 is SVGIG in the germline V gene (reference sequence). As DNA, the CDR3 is TGTGCCTGGTTGAGGGTATCCTTCTCCATGAACACTGAAGCTTTCTTT. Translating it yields CAWLRVSFSMNTEAFF.

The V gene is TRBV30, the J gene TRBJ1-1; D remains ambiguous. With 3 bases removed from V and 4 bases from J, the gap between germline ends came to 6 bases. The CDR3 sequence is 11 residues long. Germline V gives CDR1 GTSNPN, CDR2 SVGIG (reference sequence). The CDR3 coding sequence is TGTGCCTGGAGACGGAGCACTGAAGCTTTCTTT. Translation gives CAWRRSTEAFF.

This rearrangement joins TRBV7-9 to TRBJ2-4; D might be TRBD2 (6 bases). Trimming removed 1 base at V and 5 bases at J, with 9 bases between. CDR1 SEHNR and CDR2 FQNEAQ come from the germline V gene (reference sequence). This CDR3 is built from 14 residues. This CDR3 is CASSLVPGENIQYF. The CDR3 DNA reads TGTGCCAGCAGCTTAGTTCCGGGAGAAAACATTCAGTACTTC. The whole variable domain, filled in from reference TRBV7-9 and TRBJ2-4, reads DTGVSQNPRHKITKRGQNVTFRCDPISEHNRLYWYRQTLGQGPEFLTYFQNEAQLEKSRLLSDRFSAERPKGSFSTLEIQRTEQGDSAMYLCASSLVPGENIQYFGAGTRLSVL.

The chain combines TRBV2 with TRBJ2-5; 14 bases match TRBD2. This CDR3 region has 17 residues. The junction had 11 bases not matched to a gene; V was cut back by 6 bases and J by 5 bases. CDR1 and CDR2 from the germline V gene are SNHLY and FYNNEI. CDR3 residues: CASSALGLAGEGETQYF. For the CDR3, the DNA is TGTGCCAGCAGCGCCCTGGGACTAGCGGGAGAGGGTGAGACCCAGTACTTC.

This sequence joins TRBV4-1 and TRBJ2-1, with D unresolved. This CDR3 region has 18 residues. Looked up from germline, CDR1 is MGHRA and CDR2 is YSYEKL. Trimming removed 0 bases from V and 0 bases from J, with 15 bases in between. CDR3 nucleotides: TGCGCCAGCAGCCAAGAGATTCCCTTAATTAGCTCCTACAATGAGCAGTTCTTC. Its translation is CASSQEIPLISSYNEQFF.

The CDR3 sequence: CASSQRTRTDTQYF. CDR3 bases: TGCGCCAGCAGCCAAAGGACCCGCACAGATACGCAGTATTTT. This chain links TRBV4-1 with TRBJ2-3; D is unclear. V lost 2 bases and J lost 1, with 7 bases in between. Germline V gene data show CDR1 as MGHRA and CDR2 as YSYEKL. The CDR3 consists of 14 residues.

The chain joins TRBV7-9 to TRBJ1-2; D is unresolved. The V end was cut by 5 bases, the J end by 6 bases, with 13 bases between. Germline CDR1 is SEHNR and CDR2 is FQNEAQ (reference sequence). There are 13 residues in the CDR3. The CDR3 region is CASSPGPSDGYTF. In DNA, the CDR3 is TGTGCCAGCAGCCCCGGGCCGTCGGATGGCTACACCTTC. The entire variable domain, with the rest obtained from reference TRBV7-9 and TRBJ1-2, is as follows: DTGVSQNPRHKITKRGQNVTFRCDPISEHNRLYWYRQTLGQGPEFLTYFQNEAQLEKSRLLSDRFSAERPKGSFSTLEIQRTEQGDSAMYLCASSPGPSDGYTFGSGTRLTVV.

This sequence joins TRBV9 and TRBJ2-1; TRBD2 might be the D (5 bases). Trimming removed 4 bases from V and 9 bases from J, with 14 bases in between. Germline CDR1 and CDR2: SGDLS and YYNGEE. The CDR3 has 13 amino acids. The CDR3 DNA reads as TGTGCCAGCAGCAGAACCTATGGGAGTGAGCAGTTCTTC. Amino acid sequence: CASSRTYGSEQFF.

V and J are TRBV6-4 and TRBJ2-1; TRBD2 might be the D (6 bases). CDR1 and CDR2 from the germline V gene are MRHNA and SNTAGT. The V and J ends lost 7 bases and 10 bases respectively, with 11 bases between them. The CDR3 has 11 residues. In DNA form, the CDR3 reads TGTGCCAGCATCGGGGGTTCAGAGCAGTTCTTC. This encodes CASIGGSEQFF.

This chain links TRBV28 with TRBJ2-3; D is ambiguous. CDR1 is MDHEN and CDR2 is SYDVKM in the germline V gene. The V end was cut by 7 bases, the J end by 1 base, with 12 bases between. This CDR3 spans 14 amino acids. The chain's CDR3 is CASTLDLRTDTQYF. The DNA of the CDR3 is TGTGCCAGCACCTTGGACCTCCGCACAGATACGCAGTATTTT. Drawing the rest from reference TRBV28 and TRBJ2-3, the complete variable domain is DVKVTQSSRYLVKRTGEKVFLECVQDMDHENMFWYRQDPGLGLRLIYFSYDVKMKEKGDIPEGYSVSREKKERFSLILESASTNQTSMYLCASTLDLRTDTQYFGPGTRLTVL.

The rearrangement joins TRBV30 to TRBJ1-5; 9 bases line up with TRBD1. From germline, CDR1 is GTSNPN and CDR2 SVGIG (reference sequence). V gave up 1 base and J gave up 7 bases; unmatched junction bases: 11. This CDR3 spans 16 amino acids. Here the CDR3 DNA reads TGTGCCTGGAGTGGGGACAGGGACCCCTGGGGGCAGCCCCAGCATTTT. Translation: CAWSGDRDPWGQPQHF.

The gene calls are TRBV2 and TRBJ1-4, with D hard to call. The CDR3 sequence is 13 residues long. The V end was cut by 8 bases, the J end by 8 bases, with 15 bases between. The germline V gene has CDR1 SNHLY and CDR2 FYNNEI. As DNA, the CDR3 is TGTGCCAGCCGGGGAAGACTTCTGGAAAAACTGTTTTTT. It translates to CASRGRLLEKLFF.

CDR3 in amino acids: CSARPDRGRQWAFF. The CDR3 nucleotides are TGCAGTGCTAGACCTGACAGGGGGAGACAATGGGCTTTCTTT. The chain recombines TRBV20-1 with TRBJ1-1; 9 positions match TRBD1. The CDR3 has 14 amino acids. The junction had 12 bases not matched to a gene; V was cut back by 2 bases and J by 11 bases. Germline CDR1 and CDR2: DFQATT and SNEGSKA (reference sequence).

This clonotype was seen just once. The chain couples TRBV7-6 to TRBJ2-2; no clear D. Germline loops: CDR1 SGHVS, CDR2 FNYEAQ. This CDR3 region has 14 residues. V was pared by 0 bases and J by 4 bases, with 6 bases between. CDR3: CASSLAVGTGELFF. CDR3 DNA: TGTGCCAGCAGCTTAGCCGTCGGCACCGGGGAGCTGTTTTTT.

CDR3 sequence reads: CSARYSTYTGELFF. The CDR3 DNA follows: TGCAGTGCTAGATACAGTACTTACACCGGGGAGCTGTTTTTT. The gene calls are TRBV20-1 and TRBJ2-2, with no clear D. CDR1 is DFQATT and CDR2 is SNEGSKA in the germline V gene (reference sequence). The CDR3 is 14 amino acids. V shed 2 bases and J shed 3 bases, with 10 bases lying between them.

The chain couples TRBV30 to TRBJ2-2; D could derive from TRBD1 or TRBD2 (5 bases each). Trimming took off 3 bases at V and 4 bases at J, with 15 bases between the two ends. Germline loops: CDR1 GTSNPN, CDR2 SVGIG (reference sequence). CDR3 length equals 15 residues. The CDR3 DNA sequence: TGTGCCTGGAGCCTCGGGGCAGTTACCACCGGGGAGCTGTTTTTT. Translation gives CAWSLGAVTTGELFF.

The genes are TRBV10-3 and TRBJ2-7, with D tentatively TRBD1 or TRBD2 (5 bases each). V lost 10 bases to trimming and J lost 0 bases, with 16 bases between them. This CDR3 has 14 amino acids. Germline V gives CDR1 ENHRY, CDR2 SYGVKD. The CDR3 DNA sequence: TGTGCCACGGGGCTCATGGGTAGCTCCTACGAGCAGTACTTC. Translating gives CATGLMGSSYEQYF.